This T cell receptor (beta chain) was profiled in a study of control samples from healthy donors and cancer patients. The repertoire was sequenced with immunoSEQ multiplex PCR; TCRdb's copy has only in-frame clones and lacks some. The data hold 120,000 to 150,000 clones, with 80% to 95% observed a single time. Trimming pared 3 bases from V and 2 bases from J, leaving 8 bases between. Germline CDR1 and CDR2: LNHDA and SQIVND (reference sequence). This CDR3 has 13 residues. This chain uses TRBV19 with TRBJ2-7, with D uncertain. Sequenced sample: blood. This TCR came from a man aged 18 to 35 in good health. The DNA of the CDR3 is TGTGCCAGTAGTATGAGCCAGACCTACGAGCAGTACTTC. This translates into CASSMSQTYEQYF.